A single sample is the source of the 27 T cell receptor beta chains below, sequenced in a study of blood T cell repertoires in COVID-19. Sequenced by immunoSEQ multiplex PCR; TCRdb stores in-frame clones only, minus some. This sample yields just under 90,000 clones, of which roughly nine tenths are seen a single time; less than 2% belongs to the top ten. The specimen sequenced was peripheral blood. These receptors all stem from a man in his 60s with acute or convalescent COVID-19.

This clone is a singleton in its sample. The J gene is TRBJ1-6, the V gene TRBV3-1 (or the pseudogene TRBV3-2); tentatively, D is TRBD1 (5 bases). This CDR3 is built from 15 residues. Germline values: CDR1 LGHDT, CDR2 YNNKEL (reference sequence). V lost 4 bases, J lost 3 bases, and 10 bases lay in between. CDR3 in DNA: TGTGCCAGCAGCCGGGGGGAATTCTATAATTCACCCCTCCACTTT. Residues: CASSRGEFYNSPLHF.

The chain uses TRBV24-1 and TRBJ2-1, with D tentatively TRBD2 (5 bases). Trimming left V 5 bases short and J 2 bases short, with 12 bases between. The CDR3 is made up of 15 amino acids. Per germline, CDR1 KGHDR and CDR2 SFDVKD. The CDR3 nucleotides are TGTGCCACCAGTGTCCAACTAGGCCCCTACAATGAGCAGTTCTTC. It codes for CATSVQLGPYNEQFF.

This chain joins TRBV7-9 and TRBJ2-1; D might be TRBD2 (6 bases). Per the germline V gene, CDR1 is SEHNR and CDR2 is FQNEAQ (reference sequence). This CDR3 region has 15 residues. V was cut by 5 bases and J by 4 bases, with 15 bases left in between. The CDR3 bases are TGTGCCAGCAGCCCAGACTCGGGACTTTACAATGAGCAGTTCTTC. Amino acid sequence: CASSPDSGLYNEQFF.

The rearrangement links TRBV28 to TRBJ2-3; TRBD1 matches at 10 bases. J gave up 3 bases and V 0 bases, and 9 bases lay outside the gene matches. This CDR3 has 18 residues. The germline gives CDR1 MDHEN, CDR2 SYDVKM. The CDR3 bases are TGTGCCAGCAGTTTATGCCTTGTCGGGACAGGGGCGACAGATACGCAGTATTTT. Its translation: CASSLCLVGTGATDTQYF. Based on the CDR3 plus reference TRBV28 and TRBJ2-3, the full variable domain is DVKVTQSSRYLVKRTGEKVFLECVQDMDHENMFWYRQDPGLGLRLIYFSYDVKMKEKGDIPEGYSVSREKKERFSLILESASTNQTSMYLCASSLCLVGTGATDTQYFGPGTRLTVL.

The rearrangement uses TRBV7-8 and TRBJ2-5; 10 nucleotides align to TRBD2. This CDR3 is 13 amino acids long. J lost 5 bases, V lost 6 bases, and 3 bases had no gene match. Per the germline V gene, CDR1 is SGHVS and CDR2 is FQNEAQ. As DNA, the CDR3 is TGTGCCAGCAGTAATAGCGGGGGGGAGACCCAGTACTTC. Its translation is CASSNSGGETQYF.

This chain uses TRBV12-3 or TRBV12-4 with TRBJ1-2, with 9 nucleotides matching TRBD1. The CDR3 covers 13 residues. V lost 6 bases, J lost 6 bases, and 5 bases stayed unmatched. CDR3 in DNA: TGTGCCAGCAGCTCACAGGGGGCTGATGGCTACACCTTC. Protein product: CASSSQGADGYTF.

J is TRBJ2-5 and V is TRBV24-1; TRBD1 might be the D (5 bases). Germline assignment: CDR1 KGHDR and CDR2 SFDVKD. The CDR3 consists of 14 residues. V lost 12 bases, J lost 4 bases, and 20 bases lay in between. CDR3 nucleotide sequence: TGTGCCTCCCTCGATGGCAGGGTGGGAGAGACCCAGTACTTC. The encoded protein is CASLDGRVGETQYF.

CDR3 sequence reads: CASRDRAETQYF. Here the CDR3 DNA reads TGTGCCAGCCGGGACAGGGCAGAGACCCAGTACTTC. This sequence joins TRBV2 and TRBJ2-5; TRBD1 matches 9 bases. V shed 8 bases and J 4 bases; nucleotides not matched to a gene: 2. This CDR3 region has 12 residues. Germline CDR1 reads SNHLY; CDR2 reads FYNNEI.

The chain uses TRBV6-6 and TRBJ1-3; D is perhaps TRBD1 (6 bases). The CDR3 totals 16 residues. Between the trimmed V and J ends, which lost 7 bases and 3 bases, there was a span of 19 bases. Per germline, CDR1 MNHNY and CDR2 SVGAGI (reference sequence). The CDR3 region is CASTEGGGARGNTIYF. CDR3 DNA sequence: TGTGCCAGCACGGAGGGGGGGGGAGCCCGTGGAAACACCATATATTTT.

The V and J genes are TRBV7-2 and TRBJ2-7, with TRBD2 matching over 10 bases. J was trimmed by 3 bases and V by 0 bases; bases with no gene match: 5. In germline, CDR1 is SGHTA, CDR2 FQGNSA. The length of the CDR3 is 16 residues. In nucleotides, the CDR3 is TGTGCCAGCAGCTTAGCTCTAGCGGGAGCTTTCTACGAGCAGTACTTC. Amino acid sequence: CASSLALAGAFYEQYF.

This chain connects TRBV6-5 to TRBJ1-1; tentative D call: TRBD1 (5 bases). CDR1 is MNHEY and CDR2 is SVGAGI in the germline V gene. Trimming left V 4 bases short and J 0 bases short, with 15 bases between. The CDR3 is made up of 16 amino acids. The CDR3 protein is CASSWDGEGMNTEAFF. CDR3 DNA sequence: TGTGCCAGCAGTTGGGACGGGGAGGGGATGAACACTGAAGCTTTCTTT.

Only a few counts were recorded for this clone. This chain joins TRBV27 and TRBJ2-4, with 14 bases aligning to TRBD2. Looked up from germline, CDR1 is MNHEY and CDR2 is SMNVEV (reference sequence). The CDR3 totals 15 residues. The trim removed 5 bases at V and 8 bases at J, leaving 5 bases unmatched. CDR3 DNA: TGTGCCAGCAGTCAAGGGACTAGCGGGAGAGACATTCAGTACTTC. Its translation: CASSQGTSGRDIQYF.

The rearrangement uses TRBV5-1 and TRBJ2-7, with 7 bases aligning to TRBD1. V gave up 0 bases and J gave up 6 bases; unmatched junction bases: 12. CDR3 size: 16 residues. The germline V gene encodes CDR1 SGHRS and CDR2 YFSETQ. CDR3 amino acids: CASSLEGRQGSVEQYF. DNA of the CDR3: TGCGCCAGCAGCTTGGAGGGGCGACAGGGAAGCGTCGAGCAGTACTTC.

The chain recombines TRBV2 with TRBJ2-3; 7 bases fit TRBD2. The junction had 7 bases not matched to a gene; V was cut back by 5 bases and J by 2 bases. The CDR3 extends over 15 amino acids. CDR1 and CDR2 (germline): SNHLY, FYNNEI. CDR3: CASSLRRGNTDTQYF. CDR3 in DNA: TGTGCCAGCAGTTTGAGGCGGGGGAACACAGATACGCAGTATTTT.

V is TRBV30 and J is TRBJ1-3; TRBD1 might be the D (6 bases). V was pared by 4 bases and J by 11 bases, with 21 bases between. This CDR3 comprises 14 residues. Germline CDR1 and CDR2: GTSNPN and SVGIG (reference sequence). The CDR3 spells CAWTDGGGVGPIYF. In DNA, the CDR3 is TGTGCCTGGACCGACGGAGGGGGGGTTGGGCCCATATATTTT.

The chain employs TRBV19 and TRBJ1-5; TRBD1 agrees at 9 bases. The CDR3 covers 17 residues. Germline lookup yields CDR1 LNHDA and CDR2 SQIVND (reference sequence). After removal of 9 bases from V and 0 bases from J, the junction contained 12 bases not matched to a gene. This chain's CDR3 is CARPWNRDRDSNQPQHF. The CDR3 DNA follows: TGTGCCAGACCTTGGAACCGGGACAGGGATAGCAATCAGCCCCAGCATTTT.

V gene TRBV13 combines with J gene TRBJ2-5, with TRBD2 identical over 8 bases. The CDR3 covers 17 residues. Germline V gene sequence: CDR1 PRHDT, CDR2 FYEKMQ (reference sequence). The ends lost 5 bases at V and 4 bases at J; junction bases unmatched: 15. CDR3 amino acids: CASSPLRGGRIPETQYF. CDR3 sequence (DNA): TGTGCCAGCAGCCCGCTGAGGGGCGGGAGGATACCAGAGACCCAGTACTTC.

This sequence joins TRBV6-1 and TRBJ2-1; the D is unclear. CDR1 is MNHNS and CDR2 is SASEGT in the germline V gene. CDR3 length equals 18 residues. Trimming took 1 base from V and 9 from J, leaving 25 bases between them. The CDR3 nucleotides read TGTGCCAGCAGTGAAGTGGGTCGAATTCGCACAGCTGTCGGTGAGCAGTTCTTC. It codes for CASSEVGRIRTAVGEQFF.

The CDR3 nucleotides are TGTGCCAGCAGTGGTAGGGGTTCGGCTAGCGGGAGCACAGATACGCAGTATTTT. Its protein product is CASSGRGSASGSTDTQYF. This chain joins TRBV25-1 and TRBJ2-3, with TRBD2 identical over 8 bases. This CDR3 contains 18 residues. V was pared by 4 bases and J by 0 bases, with 12 bases of the junction left unmatched. Germline lookup yields CDR1 MGHDK and CDR2 SYGVNS.

This chain connects TRBV19 to TRBJ2-2, with 8 bases matching TRBD2. Germline CDR1 is LNHDA and CDR2 is SQIVND (reference sequence). This CDR3 spans 15 amino acids. Trimming cost V 5 bases and J 5 bases; bases outside gene matches: 7. The CDR3 DNA reads as TGTGCCAGTAGTCCAGCGGGAGTAAGAACCGGGGAGCTGTTTTTT. Translation: CASSPAGVRTGELFF.

The chain combines TRBV24-1 with TRBJ1-5; D is undetermined. Trimming left V 5 bases short and J 3 bases short, with 13 bases between. CDR3 length equals 15 residues. Per germline, CDR1 KGHDR and CDR2 SFDVKD. CDR3 sequence: CATSVFWRFNQPQHF. The DNA for the CDR3 is TGTGCCACCAGTGTTTTCTGGCGGTTCAATCAGCCCCAGCATTTT.

This chain joins TRBV4-2 and TRBJ2-3, with 13 bases lining up with TRBD2. V lost 5 bases to trimming and J lost 4 bases; unmatched junction nucleotides: 6. CDR1 is LGHNA and CDR2 is YNFKEQ in the germline V gene. This CDR3 is 16 amino acids long. CDR3 loop: CASSATSGRVSDTQYF. In DNA form, the CDR3 reads TGTGCCAGCAGCGCCACTAGCGGGAGGGTCTCAGATACGCAGTATTTT.

The chain combines TRBV28 with TRBJ1-2; D possibly corresponds to TRBD1 (5 bases). V lost 4 bases and J 4 bases, leaving 13 bases between the germline ends. In germline, CDR1 is MDHEN, CDR2 SYDVKM. This CDR3 contains 14 residues. The CDR3 DNA follows: TGTGCCAGCAGTTCGCCCGACAGAGCCTATGGCTACACCTTC. Translating gives CASSSPDRAYGYTF.

The chain joins TRBV5-4 to TRBJ2-1, with 12 bases aligning to TRBD2. CDR3 length: 16 residues. With 4 bases clipped from V and 7 bases from J, the junction kept 9 bases outside the gene matches. CDR1 is SGHNT, CDR2 YYREEE, per germline (reference sequence). CDR3 bases: TGTGCCAGCAGCCTCAATTTCCTAGCGGGAGGGAATGAGCAGTTCTTC. Its protein is CASSLNFLAGGNEQFF.

The chain couples TRBV4-1 to TRBJ2-3; D is possibly TRBD1 (5 bases). Trimming shortened V by 4 bases and J by 2 bases, and 13 bases separated the two germline ends. The CDR3 is 15 amino acids. CDR1 and CDR2 from the germline V gene are MGHRA and YSYEKL. Here the CDR3 reads CASSPPGHTTDTQYF. CDR3 bases: TGCGCCAGCAGCCCACCCGGACATACCACAGATACGCAGTATTTT.

This chain connects TRBV7-9 to TRBJ2-1; D gene uncertain. The CDR3 contains 13 residues. Trimming removed 5 bases from V and 8 bases from J, with 13 bases in between. CDR1 SEHNR and CDR2 FQNEAQ come from the germline V gene (reference sequence). The CDR3 DNA sequence: TGTGCCAGCAGCCCTACCCTGATCGATGAGCAGTTCTTC. It translates to CASSPTLIDEQFF.

The rearrangement joins TRBV29-1 to TRBJ2-1, with D hard to call. Germline assignment: CDR1 SQVTM and CDR2 ANQGSEA. V was trimmed by 0 bases and J by 10 bases, leaving 10 bases between them. The CDR3 consists of 12 residues. CDR3 sequence: CSVEDPGSEQFF. CDR3 nucleotides: TGCAGCGTTGAAGATCCTGGTAGCGAGCAGTTCTTC.